This TCR beta chain was obtained from a study of human T cells and chemical hapten exposure. Broader study findings: There was no change with DPC sensitization in TCRs above 1 in 1000 frequency.

The germline V gene has CDR1 LNHDA and CDR2 SQIVND (reference sequence). Losses at the gene ends were 10 bases for V and 7 bases for J; bases not matched to a gene: 12. The CDR3 is made up of 14 amino acids. The sample's time point: patch test 1, 2 weeks after DPC sensitization. Stated treatment: therapeutic diphenylcyclopropenone sensitization with weekly scalp DPC. Participating donors were patients with alopecia, aged 18 to 70 years, considered appropriate candidates for DPC. This clonotype occurred many times. Its antigen is undetermined. Individual cDNA molecules received unique molecular identifiers in the library. Each CDR3 protein is one row after TCRdb ran MiXCR on the RACE reads. The data hold 300,000 to 400,000 distinct CDR3 sequences, with approximately 6.9% observed a single time.

The specimen comprised whole blood, sampled in connection with sensitization to the hapten diphenylcyclopropenone (DPC). This TCR was recovered from a young woman with alopecia areata. Some clones in this sample may be carry-over from other donors' samples. The chain links TRBV19 to TRBJ1-4, with TRBD1 matching 7 bases. CDR3 nucleotide sequence: TGTGCCACCAGGGACAGTTGGTCAAGTGAAAAACTGTTTTTT. This translates into CATRDSWSSEKLFF.